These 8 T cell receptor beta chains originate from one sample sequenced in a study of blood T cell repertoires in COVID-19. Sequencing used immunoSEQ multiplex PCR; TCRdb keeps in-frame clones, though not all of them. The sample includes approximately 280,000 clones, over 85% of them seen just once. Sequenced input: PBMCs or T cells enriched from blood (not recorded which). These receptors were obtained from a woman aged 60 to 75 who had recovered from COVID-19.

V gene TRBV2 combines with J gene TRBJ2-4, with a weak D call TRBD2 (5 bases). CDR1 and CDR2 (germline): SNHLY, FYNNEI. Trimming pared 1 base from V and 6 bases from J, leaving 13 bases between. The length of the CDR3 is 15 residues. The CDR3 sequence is CASSEGNRAGNIQYF. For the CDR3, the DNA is TGTGCCAGCAGTGAAGGGAACCGGGCGGGAAACATTCAGTACTTC.

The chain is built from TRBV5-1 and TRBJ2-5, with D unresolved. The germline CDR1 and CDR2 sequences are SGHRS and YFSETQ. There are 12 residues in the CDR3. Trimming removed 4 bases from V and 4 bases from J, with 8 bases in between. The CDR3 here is CASSPQRETQYF. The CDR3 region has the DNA TGCGCCAGCAGCCCCCAGCGAGAGACCCAGTACTTC.

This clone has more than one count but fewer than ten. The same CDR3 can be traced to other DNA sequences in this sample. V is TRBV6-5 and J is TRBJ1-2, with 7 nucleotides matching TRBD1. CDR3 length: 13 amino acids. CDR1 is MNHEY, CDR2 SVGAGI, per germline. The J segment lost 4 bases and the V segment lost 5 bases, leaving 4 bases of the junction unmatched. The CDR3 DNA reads TGTGCCAGCAGTCAGGGACAGACCTATGGCTACACCTTC. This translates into CASSQGQTYGYTF.

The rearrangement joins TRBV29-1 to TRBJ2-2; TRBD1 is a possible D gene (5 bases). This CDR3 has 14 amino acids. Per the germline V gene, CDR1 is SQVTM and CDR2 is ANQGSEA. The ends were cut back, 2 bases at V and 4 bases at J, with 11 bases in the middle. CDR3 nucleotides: TGCAGCGTTGAATGGGGCGGCCGCACCGGGGAGCTGTTTTTT. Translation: CSVEWGGRTGELFF.

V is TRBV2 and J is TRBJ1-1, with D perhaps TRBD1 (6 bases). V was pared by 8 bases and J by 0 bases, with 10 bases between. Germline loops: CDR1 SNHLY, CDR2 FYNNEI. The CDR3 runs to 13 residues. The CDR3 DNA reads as TGTGCCAGCTCAGGGGACATGAACACTGAAGCTTTCTTT. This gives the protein CASSGDMNTEAFF.

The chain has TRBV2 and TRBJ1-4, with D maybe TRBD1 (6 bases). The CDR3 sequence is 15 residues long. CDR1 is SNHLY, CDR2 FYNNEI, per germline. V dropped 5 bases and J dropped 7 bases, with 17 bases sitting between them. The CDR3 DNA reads TGTGCCAGCAGTCGTACCCTAGGGGGGGTTGAAAAACTGTTTTTT. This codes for CASSRTLGGVEKLFF. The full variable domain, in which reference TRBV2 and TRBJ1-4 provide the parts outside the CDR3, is EPEVTQTPSHQVTQMGQEVILRCVPISNHLYFYWYRQILGQKVEFLVSFYNNEISEKSEIFDDQFSVERPDGSNFTLKIRSTKLEDSAMYFCASSRTLGGVEKLFFGSGTQLSVL.

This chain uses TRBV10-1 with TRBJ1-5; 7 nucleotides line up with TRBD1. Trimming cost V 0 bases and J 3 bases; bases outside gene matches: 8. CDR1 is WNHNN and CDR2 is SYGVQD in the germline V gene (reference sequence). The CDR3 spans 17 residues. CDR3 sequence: CASSESTARGINQPQHF. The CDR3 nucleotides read TGCGCCAGCAGTGAGTCGACAGCCAGGGGGATCAATCAGCCCCAGCATTTT.

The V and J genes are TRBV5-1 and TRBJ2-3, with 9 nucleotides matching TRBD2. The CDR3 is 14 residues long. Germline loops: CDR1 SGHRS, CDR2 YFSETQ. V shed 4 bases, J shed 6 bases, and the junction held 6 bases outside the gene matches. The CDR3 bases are TGCGCCAGCAGCCGGACTAGCGCTGGGGATACGCAGTATTTT. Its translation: CASSRTSAGDTQYF.